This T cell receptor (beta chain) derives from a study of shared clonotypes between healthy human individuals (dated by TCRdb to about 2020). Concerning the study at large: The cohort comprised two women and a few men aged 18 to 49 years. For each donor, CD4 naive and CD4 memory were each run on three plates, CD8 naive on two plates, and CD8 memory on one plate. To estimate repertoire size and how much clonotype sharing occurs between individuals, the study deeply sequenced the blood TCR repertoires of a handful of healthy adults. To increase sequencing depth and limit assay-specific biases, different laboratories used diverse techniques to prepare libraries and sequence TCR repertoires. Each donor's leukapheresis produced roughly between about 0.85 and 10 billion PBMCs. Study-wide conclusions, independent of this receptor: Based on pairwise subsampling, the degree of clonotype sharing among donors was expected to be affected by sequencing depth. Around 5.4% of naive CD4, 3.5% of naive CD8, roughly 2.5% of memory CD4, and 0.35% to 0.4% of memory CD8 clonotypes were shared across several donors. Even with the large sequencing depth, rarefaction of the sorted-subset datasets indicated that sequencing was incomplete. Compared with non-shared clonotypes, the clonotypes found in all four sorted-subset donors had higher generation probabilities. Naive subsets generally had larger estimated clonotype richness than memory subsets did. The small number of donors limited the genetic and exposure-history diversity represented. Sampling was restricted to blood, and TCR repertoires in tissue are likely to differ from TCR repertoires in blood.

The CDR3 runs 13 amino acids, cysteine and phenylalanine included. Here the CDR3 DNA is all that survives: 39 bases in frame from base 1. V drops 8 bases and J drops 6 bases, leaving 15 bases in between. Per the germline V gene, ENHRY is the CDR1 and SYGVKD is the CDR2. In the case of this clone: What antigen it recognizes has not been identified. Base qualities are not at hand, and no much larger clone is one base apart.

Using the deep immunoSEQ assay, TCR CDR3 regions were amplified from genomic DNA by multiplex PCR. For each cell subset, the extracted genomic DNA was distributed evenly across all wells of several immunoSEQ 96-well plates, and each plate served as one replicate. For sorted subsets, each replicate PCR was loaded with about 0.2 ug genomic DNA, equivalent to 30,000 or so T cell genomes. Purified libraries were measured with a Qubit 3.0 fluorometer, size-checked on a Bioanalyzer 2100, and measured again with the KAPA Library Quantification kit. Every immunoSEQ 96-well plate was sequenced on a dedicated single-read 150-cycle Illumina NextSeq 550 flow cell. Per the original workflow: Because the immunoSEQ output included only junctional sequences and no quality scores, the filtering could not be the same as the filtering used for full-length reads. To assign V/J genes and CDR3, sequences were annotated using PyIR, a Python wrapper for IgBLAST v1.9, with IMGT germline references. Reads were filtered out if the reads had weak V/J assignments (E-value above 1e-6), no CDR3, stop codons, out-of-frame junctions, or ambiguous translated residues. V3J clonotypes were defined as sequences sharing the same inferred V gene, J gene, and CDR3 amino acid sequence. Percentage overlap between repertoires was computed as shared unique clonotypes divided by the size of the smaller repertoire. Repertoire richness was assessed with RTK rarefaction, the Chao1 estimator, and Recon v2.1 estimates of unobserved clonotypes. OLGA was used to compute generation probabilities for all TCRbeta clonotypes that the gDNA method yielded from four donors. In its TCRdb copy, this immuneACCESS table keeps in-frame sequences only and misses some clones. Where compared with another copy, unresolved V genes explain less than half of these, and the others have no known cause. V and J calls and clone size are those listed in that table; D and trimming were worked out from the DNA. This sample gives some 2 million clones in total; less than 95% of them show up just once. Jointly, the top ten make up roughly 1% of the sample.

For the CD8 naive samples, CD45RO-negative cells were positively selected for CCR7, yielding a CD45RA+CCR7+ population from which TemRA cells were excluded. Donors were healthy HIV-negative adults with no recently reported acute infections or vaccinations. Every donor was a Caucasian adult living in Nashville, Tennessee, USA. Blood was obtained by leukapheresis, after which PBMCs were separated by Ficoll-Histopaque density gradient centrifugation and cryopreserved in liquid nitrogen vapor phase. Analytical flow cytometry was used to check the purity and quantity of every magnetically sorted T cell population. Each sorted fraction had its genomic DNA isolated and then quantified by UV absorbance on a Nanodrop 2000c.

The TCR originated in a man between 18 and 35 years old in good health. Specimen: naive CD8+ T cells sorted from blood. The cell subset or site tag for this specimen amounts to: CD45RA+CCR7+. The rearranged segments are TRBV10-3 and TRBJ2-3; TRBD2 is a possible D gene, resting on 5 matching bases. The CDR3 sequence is CAIRGRLEDTQYF. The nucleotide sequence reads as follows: TGTGCCATCCGGGGTCGTTTAGAGGATACGCAGTATTTT.